The clone carrying this T cell receptor beta chain was picked up many times. This sample stems from a study of T-cell reconstitution after alpha-beta-depleted transplantation in children. The V gene's germline CDR1 is SNHLY and CDR2 FYNNEI. The V and J ends lost 7 bases and 4 bases respectively, with 13 bases between them. This CDR3 comprises 13 residues. Unique molecular identifiers were incorporated into the prepared TCRbeta library. A single record per CDR3 protein comes from TCRdb applying MiXCR to the PCR reads. The sample yields approximately 83,000 distinct CDR3 sequences, roughly 8.3% seen once.

This chain connects TRBV2 to TRBJ2-5, with D perhaps TRBD2 (7 bases). This sequence originates from a human donor who donated a stem cell graft to a child with congenital amegakaryocytic thrombocytopenia. Sequencing was performed on PBMCs from the stem cell graft donor, taken from the stem cell graft. CDR3 in DNA: TGTGCCAGCACCCAAAGGGGGGGAGAGACCCAGTACTTC. Encoded protein: CASTQRGGETQYF.